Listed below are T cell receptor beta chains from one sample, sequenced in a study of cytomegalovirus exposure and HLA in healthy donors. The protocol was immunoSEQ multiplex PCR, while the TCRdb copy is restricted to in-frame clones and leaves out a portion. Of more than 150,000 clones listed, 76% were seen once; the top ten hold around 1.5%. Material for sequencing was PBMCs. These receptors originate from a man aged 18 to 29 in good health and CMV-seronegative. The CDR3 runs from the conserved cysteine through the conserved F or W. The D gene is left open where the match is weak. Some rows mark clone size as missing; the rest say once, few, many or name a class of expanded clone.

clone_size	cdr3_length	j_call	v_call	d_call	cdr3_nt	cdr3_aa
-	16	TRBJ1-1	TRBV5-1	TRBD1	TGCGCCAGCAGCCCCCCTGGACAGGGCGGTTGGACTGAAGCTTTCTTT	CASSPPGQGGWTEAFF
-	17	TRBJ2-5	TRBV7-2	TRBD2	TGTGCCAGCAGCTTTCTCGCGGGGGGCCCGTACCAAGAGACCCAGTACTTC	CASSFLAGGPYQETQYF
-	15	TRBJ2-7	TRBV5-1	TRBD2	TGCGCCAGCAGCATCGGACTAGCGGGATACTACGAGCAGTACTTC	CASSIGLAGYYEQYF
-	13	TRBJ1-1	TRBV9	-	TGTGCCAGCAGCGTAGAAGACCAAGCAGGAGCTTTCTTT	CASSVEDQAGAFF
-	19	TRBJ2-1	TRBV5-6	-	TGTGCCAGCAGCTTGGTTAGGTTTCTCGGACAACTGGCCTACAATGAGCAGTTCTTC	CASSLVRFLGQLAYNEQFF
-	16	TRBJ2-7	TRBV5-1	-	TGCGCCAGCAGCTTGGTGGTAGCGGAGGGATCCTACGAGCAGTACTTC	CASSLVVAEGSYEQYF
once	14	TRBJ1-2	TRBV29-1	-	TGCAGCGTTGAGAGTCAGGAAGGGGGCTATGGCTACACCTTC	CSVESQEGGYGYTF
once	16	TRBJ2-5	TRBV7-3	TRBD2	TGTGCCAGCAGCTTAGGCGGCAGCGGGAGAACTGAGACCCAGTACTTC	CASSLGGSGRTETQYF
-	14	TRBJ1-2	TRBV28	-	TGTGCCAGCAGTCAAGACAGGCCGACTACTGGCTACACCTTC	CASSQDRPTTGYTF
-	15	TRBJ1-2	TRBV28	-	TGTGCCAGCAGTTTGCCCCGGGGGGCGTCCTATGGCTACACCTTC	CASSLPRGASYGYTF
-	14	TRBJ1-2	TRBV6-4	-	TGTGCCAGCCCCTATCCGCGGGGTAACTATGGCTACACCTTC	CASPYPRGNYGYTF
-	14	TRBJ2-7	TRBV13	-	TGTGCCAGCAGCTTGGCCGGGACTCTCTACGAGCAGTACTTC	CASSLAGTLYEQYF
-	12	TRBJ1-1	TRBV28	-	TGTGCCAGCAGTCTCGGTTACACTGAAGCTTTCTTT	CASSLGYTEAFF
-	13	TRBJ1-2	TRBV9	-	TGTGCCAGCAGCCGCGGACAGAACTATGGCTACACCTTC	CASSRGQNYGYTF
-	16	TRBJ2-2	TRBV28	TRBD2	TGTGCCAGCAGTCCCGGTGGCCTAGCGGGCACCGGGGAGCTGTTTTTT	CASSPGGLAGTGELFF
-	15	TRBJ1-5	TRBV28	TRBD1	TGTGCCAGCAACATCGCGGGACAGGGTCTACAGCCCCAGCATTTT	CASNIAGQGLQPQHF
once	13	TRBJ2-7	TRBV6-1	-	TGTGCCAGCAGTGGTGGACAGCGGTACGAGCAGTACTTC	CASSGGQRYEQYF
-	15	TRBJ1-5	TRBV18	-	TGTGCCAGCTCACCACAGGGCCGGGGGAATCAGCCCCAGCATTTT	CASSPQGRGNQPQHF
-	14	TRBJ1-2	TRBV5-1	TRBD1	TGCGCCAGCAGCTTGGCCGGACAGGAGACTGGCTACACCTTC	CASSLAGQETGYTF
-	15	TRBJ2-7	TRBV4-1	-	TGCGCCAGCAGCCAAGTGGCGGACATAGCCTACGAGCAGTACTTC	CASSQVADIAYEQYF
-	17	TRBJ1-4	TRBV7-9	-	TGTGCCAGCAGCGATCCGGGTTCGATCAGCCATCGCGAAAAACTGTTTTTT	CASSDPGSISHREKLFF
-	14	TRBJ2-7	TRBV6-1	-	TGTGCCAGCAGTACTGCTGGGAGCTCCTACGAGCAGTACTTC	CASSTAGSSYEQYF
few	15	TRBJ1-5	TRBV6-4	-	TGTGCCAGCAGTAGAGGAGCGGGGGCTGATCAGCCCCAGCATTTT	CASSRGAGADQPQHF
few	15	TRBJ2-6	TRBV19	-	TGTGCCAGTAGTGACTCAGGGCGCGGGGCCAACGTCCTGACTTTC	CASSDSGRGANVLTF
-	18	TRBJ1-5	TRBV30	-	TGTGCCTGGACTCACAACCGGGGGGCGACGGTCTTTGTTTCGCCCCAGCATTTT	CAWTHNRGATVFVSPQHF
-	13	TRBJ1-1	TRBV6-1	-	TGTGCCAGCAGTGAGGCGGGGAGAGATGAAGCTTTCTTT	CASSEAGRDEAFF
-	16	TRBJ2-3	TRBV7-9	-	TGTGCCAGCAGCTTAAGAAGAGGGAAGTCTACAGATACGCAGTATTTT	CASSLRRGKSTDTQYF
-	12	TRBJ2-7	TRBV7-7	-	TGTGCTAGCAGCCCCTCTAGGTACGAGCAGTACTTC	CASSPSRYEQYF
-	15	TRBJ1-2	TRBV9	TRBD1	TGTGCCAGCAGCCCCCGACAGGGGGTAAACTATGGCTACACCTTC	CASSPRQGVNYGYTF
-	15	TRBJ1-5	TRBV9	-	TGTGCCAGCAGCGTAGATGGGCGTGGCAATCAGCCCCAGCATTTT	CASSVDGRGNQPQHF
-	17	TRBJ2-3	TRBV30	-	TGTGCCTGGAGTCCTCGGTCCAGCGGGTTTCGCACAGATACGCAGTATTTT	CAWSPRSSGFRTDTQYF
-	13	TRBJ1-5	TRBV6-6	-	TGTGCCAGCAGTTATCAGTCCCATCAGCCCCAGCATTTT	CASSYQSHQPQHF
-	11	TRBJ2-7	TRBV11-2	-	TGTGCCAGCAGCTTATTGCGCGAGCAGTACTTC	CASSLLREQYF
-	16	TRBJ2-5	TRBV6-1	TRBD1	TGTGCCAGCAGTGAACGGACAGGGTTTTTCGGAGAGACCCAGTACTTC	CASSERTGFFGETQYF
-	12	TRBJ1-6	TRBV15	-	TGTGCCACCAGCGTGGAGGGTTCACCCCTCCACTTT	CATSVEGSPLHF
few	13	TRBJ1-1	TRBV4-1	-	TGCGCCAGCAGCCAAGATAGTTTAGCGAGCGCTTTCTTT	CASSQDSLASAFF
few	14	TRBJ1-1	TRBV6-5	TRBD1	TGTGCCAGCAGGGACAGGGGGATGAACACTGAAGCTTTCTTT	CASRDRGMNTEAFF
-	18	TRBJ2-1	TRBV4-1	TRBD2	TGCGCCAGCAGCCCCTGGATGAGCGGGGGGAGCTCCTACAATGAGCAGTTCTTC	CASSPWMSGGSSYNEQFF
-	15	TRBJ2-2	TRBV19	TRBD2	TGTGCCAGTAGCACTAGCGGGATGCGAACCGGGGAGCTGTTTTTT	CASSTSGMRTGELFF
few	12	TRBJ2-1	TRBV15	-	TGTGCCACCAGCAGAGGGACACTTGAGCAGTTCTTC	CATSRGTLEQFF
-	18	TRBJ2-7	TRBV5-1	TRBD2	TGCGCCAGCAGCTTGTTTTTTAGCGGGGGGCCCAAGGACCACGAGCAGTACTTC	CASSLFFSGGPKDHEQYF
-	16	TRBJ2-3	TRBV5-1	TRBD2	TGCGCCAGCAGCTTGGACGGGACTAGCTACACAGATACGCAGTATTTT	CASSLDGTSYTDTQYF
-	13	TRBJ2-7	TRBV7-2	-	TGTGCCAGCAGCCCTAACCCTCCCTACGAGCAGTACTTC	CASSPNPPYEQYF
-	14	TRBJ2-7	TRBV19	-	TGTGCCAGTAGTACAGGGGGGCTCTCCTACGAGCAGTACTTC	CASSTGGLSYEQYF
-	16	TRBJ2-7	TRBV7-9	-	TGTGCCAGCAGCCGCGGGCGAGGGGGAACCTTCAACGAGCAGTACTTC	CASSRGRGGTFNEQYF
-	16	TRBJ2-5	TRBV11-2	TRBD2	TGTGCCAGCAGCTTAGCCCGTAGCGGGGGGCTCGAGACCCAGTACTTC	CASSLARSGGLETQYF
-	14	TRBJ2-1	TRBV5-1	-	TGCGCCAGCACGGCTGGCGGCCTCTACAATGAGCAGTTCTTC	CASTAGGLYNEQFF
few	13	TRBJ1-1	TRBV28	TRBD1	TGTGCCAGCCTTCAGGGGGCGAACACTGAAGCTTTCTTT	CASLQGANTEAFF
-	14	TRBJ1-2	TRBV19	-	TGTGCCAGTAGACCGACTCAGGGAAACTATGGCTACACCTTC	CASRPTQGNYGYTF
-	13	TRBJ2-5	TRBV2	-	TGTGCCGGGGGGACTGAACTAAAAGAGACCCAGTACTTC	CAGGTELKETQYF